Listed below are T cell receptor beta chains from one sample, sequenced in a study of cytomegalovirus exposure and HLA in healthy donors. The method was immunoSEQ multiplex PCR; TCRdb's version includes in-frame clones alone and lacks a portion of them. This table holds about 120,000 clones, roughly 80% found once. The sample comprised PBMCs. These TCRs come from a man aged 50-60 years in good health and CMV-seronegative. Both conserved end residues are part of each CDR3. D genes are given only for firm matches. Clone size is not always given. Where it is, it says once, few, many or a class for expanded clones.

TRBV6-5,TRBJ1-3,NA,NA,TGTGCCAGCAGACGGGTCTCTGGAAACACCATATATTTT,CASRRVSGNTIYF
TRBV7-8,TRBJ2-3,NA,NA,TGTGCCAGCAGCTCCAGGGTCCCAGATACGCAGTATTTT,CASSSRVPDTQYF
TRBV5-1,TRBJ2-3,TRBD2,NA,TGCGCCAGCAGCGGGGGACTAGCGGGACACACAGATACGCAGTATTTT,CASSGGLAGHTDTQYF
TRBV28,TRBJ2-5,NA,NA,TGTGCCAGCAGTCCCTCGGGGGACAGCAAGACCCAGTACTTC,CASSPSGDSKTQYF
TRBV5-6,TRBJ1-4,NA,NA,TGTGCCAGCAGCCTGACAGTCGCAACTAATGAAAAACTGTTTTTT,CASSLTVATNEKLFF
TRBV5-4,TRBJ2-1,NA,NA,TGTGCCAGCAGCGTCCCGGGACATTACAATGAGCAGTTCTTC,CASSVPGHYNEQFF
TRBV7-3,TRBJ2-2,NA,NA,TGTGCCAGCAGCGCCCAGACAGCGAACACCGGGGAGCTGTTTTTT,CASSAQTANTGELFF
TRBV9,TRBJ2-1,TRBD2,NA,TGTGCCAGCAGCGTAGGAGGTAGTAGGGACTATAATGAGCAGTTCTTC,CASSVGGSRDYNEQFF
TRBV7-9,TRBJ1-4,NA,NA,TGTGCCAGCAGCTCCCCTAGGGGAAGGAAACTGTTTTTT,CASSSPRGRKLFF
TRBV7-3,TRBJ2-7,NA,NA,TGTGCCAGCAGGAATATGAGAGGGGGCTACGAGCAGTACTTC,CASRNMRGGYEQYF
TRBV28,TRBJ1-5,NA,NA,TGTGCCAGCTATAGGGGATTGAGCAATCAGCCCCAGCATTTT,CASYRGLSNQPQHF
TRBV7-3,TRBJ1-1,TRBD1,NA,TGTGCCAGCAGTACTTTCAGGACAGGTCTGAACACTGAAGCTTTCTTT,CASSTFRTGLNTEAFF
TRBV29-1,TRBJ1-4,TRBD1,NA,TGCAGCGCCGGAGGGGGACAGGGAGATGAAAAACTGTTTTTT,CSAGGGQGDEKLFF
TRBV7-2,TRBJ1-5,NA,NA,TGTGCCAGCAGCTTAAGGGGCGGCAATCAGCCCCAGCATTTT,CASSLRGGNQPQHF
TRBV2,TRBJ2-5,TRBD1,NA,TGTGCCAGCATTCTAGACAGGGATGAGACCCAGTACTTC,CASILDRDETQYF
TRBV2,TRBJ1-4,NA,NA,TGTGCTAGCCGGGAGACGGCTGAAAAACTGTTTTTT,CASRETAEKLFF
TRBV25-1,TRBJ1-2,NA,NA,TGTGCCAGCAGTGTGGCGGGGAACTATGGCTACACCTTC,CASSVAGNYGYTF
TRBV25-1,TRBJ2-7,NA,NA,TGTGCCAGCAGTGTAGGGGCCTACGAGCAGTACTTC,CASSVGAYEQYF
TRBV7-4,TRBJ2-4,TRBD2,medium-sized,TGTGCCAGCAGCCGGACTAGCGGCTTCCCCTTAGCCAAAAACATTCAGTACTTC,CASSRTSGFPLAKNIQYF
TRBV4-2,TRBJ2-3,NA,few,TGTGCCAGCAGCCAAGTGGAAGCGAATAAGCAGTATTTT,CASSQVEANKQYF
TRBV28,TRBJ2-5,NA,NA,TGTGCCAGCAGTCCCCCTTCCACCGCGGCGGAGACCCAGTACTTC,CASSPPSTAAETQYF
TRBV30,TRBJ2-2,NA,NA,TGTGCCTGGAGACACGCGGCCGGGGAGCTGTTTTTT,CAWRHAAGELFF
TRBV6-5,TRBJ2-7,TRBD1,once,TGTGCCAGCAGAGGGACAGGGCCAGACGAGCAGTACTTC,CASRGTGPDEQYF
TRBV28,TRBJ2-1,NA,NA,TGTGCCAGCAGTTTTTTTTTGAGCTCCTACAATGAGCAGTTCTTC,CASSFFLSSYNEQFF
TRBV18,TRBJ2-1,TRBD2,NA,TGTGCCAGCTCACCTGGAGCGGGAACCTACAATGAGCAGTTCTTC,CASSPGAGTYNEQFF
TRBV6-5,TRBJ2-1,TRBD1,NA,TGTGCCAGCAGACTCGGACAGGGGTCGTACAATGAGCAGTTCTTC,CASRLGQGSYNEQFF
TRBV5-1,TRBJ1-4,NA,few,TGCGCCAGCAGCTTGGGTCGTGAGGGACTTGAAAAACTGTTTTTT,CASSLGREGLEKLFF
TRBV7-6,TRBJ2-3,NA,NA,TGTGCCAGCAGCCGCGCCCTTACAGATACGCAGTATTTT,CASSRALTDTQYF
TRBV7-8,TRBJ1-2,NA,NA,TGTGCCAGCAGCTTACGGCAGGTCTATGGCTACACCTTC,CASSLRQVYGYTF
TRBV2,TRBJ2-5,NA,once,TGTGCCAGTACGCTACAGGGGGGGCAAGAGACCCAGTACTTC,CASTLQGGQETQYF
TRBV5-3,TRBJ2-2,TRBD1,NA,TGTGCCAGAAGAACGGACAGGGGCCCCCCGAACACCGGGGAGCTGTTTTTT,CARRTDRGPPNTGELFF
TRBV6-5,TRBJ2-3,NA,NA,TGTGCCAGCAGTTACGACGGGACAGATACGCAGTATTTT,CASSYDGTDTQYF
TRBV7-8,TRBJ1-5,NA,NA,TGTGCCAGCAGCTTAGGAGCGGCAGGTAGCAATCAGCCCCAGCATTTT,CASSLGAAGSNQPQHF
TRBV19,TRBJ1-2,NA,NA,TGTGCCAGTAGTACATACAGGGAAATGGTTTATGGCTACACCTTC,CASSTYREMVYGYTF
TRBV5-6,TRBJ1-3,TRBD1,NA,TGTGCCAGCAGCCCCCGGACAGGGGCTGGAAACACCATATATTTT,CASSPRTGAGNTIYF